A selection of T cell receptor beta chains follows, all from one sample in a study of cytomegalovirus exposure and HLA in healthy donors. The method was immunoSEQ multiplex PCR; TCRdb's version includes in-frame clones alone and lacks a portion of them. The sample shows 110,000 to 150,000 clones, around 80% of them seen only once. Sequencing was done on a sample of PBMCs. These receptors were taken from a man aged 40-49 years in good health and CMV-seronegative. The CDR3 runs from the conserved cysteine through the conserved F or W. D genes are given only for firm matches. Part of the rows lack a size; the others show once, few, many or a class for expanded clones.

j_call | d_call | v_call | cdr3_length | clone_size | cdr3_nt | cdr3_aa
TRBJ2-7 | . | TRBV2 | 13 | . | TGTGCCAGCGGGGCTGGCGGGGCCTACGAGCAGTACTTC | CASGAGGAYEQYF
TRBJ1-5 | . | TRBV19 | 14 | . | TGTGCCAGTAGTATTTTGACAGGCAATCAGCCCCAGCATTTT | CASSILTGNQPQHF
TRBJ1-1 | . | TRBV7-3 | 13 | . | TGTGCCAGCAGCTTCTCCGTGAACACTGAAGCTTTCTTT | CASSFSVNTEAFF
TRBJ1-1 | TRBD1 | TRBV6-5 | 13 | . | TGTGCCAGCGGGACAGGGGCTCCTTTGGAAGCTTTCTTT | CASGTGAPLEAFF
TRBJ1-2 | . | TRBV7-2 | 15 | . | TGTGCCAGCAGCTCCGTGCCCCAGGGAAACTATGGCTACACCTTC | CASSSVPQGNYGYTF
TRBJ1-2 | TRBD1 | TRBV6-5 | 13 | . | TGTGCCAGCAGGGAAACAGGGGATAGTGGCTACACCTTC | CASRETGDSGYTF
TRBJ2-1 | . | TRBV4-2 | 16 | . | TGTGCCAGCAGCCAAGTGGGGAGAGCTTCCTACAATGAGCAGTTCTTC | CASSQVGRASYNEQFF
TRBJ2-7 | . | TRBV20-1 | 11 | once | TGCAGTGCCCCGAGGTCCGGGGAGCAGTACTTC | CSAPRSGEQYF
TRBJ1-1 | . | TRBV5-1 | 14 | few | TGCGCCAGCAGCTTTGACGGGGAAAACACTGAAGCTTTCTTT | CASSFDGENTEAFF
TRBJ2-7 | . | TRBV11-2 | 14 | . | TGTGCCAGCAACAGATTAACAGGCTCCTACGAGCAGTACTTC | CASNRLTGSYEQYF
TRBJ1-4 | . | TRBV30 | 14 | few | TGTGCCTGGAGTCCCGGGACATCTGATGAAAAACTGTTTTTT | CAWSPGTSDEKLFF
TRBJ1-2 | TRBD1 | TRBV2 | 14 | few | TGTGCCAGCAGCAGTCAGGGGGCGGTCGGTGGCTACACCTTC | CASSSQGAVGGYTF
TRBJ2-7 | TRBD1 | TRBV6-6 | 15 | . | TGTGCCAGCAGTTATCCGGACAGGGGATGGCACGAGCAGTACTTC | CASSYPDRGWHEQYF
TRBJ1-1 | . | TRBV25-1 | 15 | . | TGTGCCAGCAGTGACCCAAGGGGGGGGGACACTGAAGCTTTCTTT | CASSDPRGGDTEAFF
TRBJ1-6 | TRBD1 | TRBV5-1 | 17 | . | TGCGCCAGCAGCTTGGTGGACAGGGGGAATTGGGGTTCACCCCTCCACTTT | CASSLVDRGNWGSPLHF
TRBJ1-1 | . | TRBV7-3 | 13 | once | TGTGCCAGCAGCGCCACGGTGAGGGCTGAAGCTTTCTTT | CASSATVRAEAFF
TRBJ1-6 | . | TRBV19 | 14 | . | TGTGCCAGTAGTGCTTGGACAGCCAATTCACCCCTCCACTTT | CASSAWTANSPLHF
TRBJ1-5 | . | TRBV7-2 | 14 | once | TGTGCCAGCAGCTTACAACAGGGCGGCCAGCCCCAGCATTTT | CASSLQQGGQPQHF
TRBJ1-2 | TRBD1 | TRBV28 | 15 | . | TGTGCCAGCAGTGCAAACACCGGGACAGGATATGGCTACACCTTC | CASSANTGTGYGYTF
TRBJ2-3 | TRBD2 | TRBV6-1 | 14 | . | TGTGCCAGCACCGGCGGGGGGGCGGCAGATACGCAGTATTTT | CASTGGGAADTQYF
TRBJ2-5 | . | TRBV18 | 14 | . | TGTGCCAGCTCATCCCAGACAGCCGGGGGGACCCAGTACTTC | CASSSQTAGGTQYF
TRBJ1-3 | . | TRBV6-5 | 13 | few | TGTGCCAGCAGAAAGAGCTCTGGAAACACCATATATTTT | CASRKSSGNTIYF
TRBJ1-1 | . | TRBV28 | 15 | . | TGTGCCAGCAGTCGGTCAGGGGCGTCGGGCACTGAAGCTTTCTTT | CASSRSGASGTEAFF
TRBJ1-2 | . | TRBV19 | 14 | . | TGTGCCAGTAGTGCGGGTGGCGGATACTATGGCTACACCTTC | CASSAGGGYYGYTF
TRBJ2-1 | TRBD2 | TRBV11-3 | 14 | . | TGTGCCAGCAGCTGGACTAGCAGCGACAATGAGCAGTTCTTC | CASSWTSSDNEQFF
TRBJ2-2 | . | TRBV5-1 | 16 | . | TGCGCCAGCAGCTTCTCAAGGACAGAGGTGACCGGGGAGCTGTTTTTT | CASSFSRTEVTGELFF
TRBJ2-7 | . | TRBV5-1 | 14 | once | TGCGCCAGCAGCTTGGGAACAGGGCCCTACGAGCAGTACTTC | CASSLGTGPYEQYF
TRBJ1-4 | TRBD1 | TRBV2 | 18 | few | TGTGCCAGCAGACACAACCGGGACAGGGGTTCCGATAATGAAAAACTGTTTTTT | CASRHNRDRGSDNEKLFF
TRBJ2-3 | . | TRBV6-6 | 13 | . | TGTGCCAGCAGGACAGAGAGCACAGATACGCAGTATTTT | CASRTESTDTQYF
TRBJ2-2 | TRBD2 | TRBV7-6 | 12 | . | TGTGCCAGCAGCTGGGGGGGCGGGGAGCTGTTTTTT | CASSWGGGELFF
TRBJ1-1 | . | TRBV9 | 14 | . | TGTGCCAGCAGCGCGAGGAGGTCGAACACTGAAGCTTTCTTT | CASSARRSNTEAFF
TRBJ2-1 | TRBD1 | TRBV19 | 16 | . | TGTGCCTCACGGAACAGGGGCTTTCCTAAATACAATGAGCAGTTCTTC | CASRNRGFPKYNEQFF
TRBJ1-1 | . | TRBV18 | 19 | . | TGTGCCAGCTCACCAAATCCTTTTTCAGTTCAGGGGATGAACACTGAAGCTTTCTTT | CASSPNPFSVQGMNTEAFF
TRBJ2-7 | . | TRBV7-2 | 17 | . | TGTGCCAGCAGCTCCGACCGGAAGGGGCCTCTTTCCTACGAGCAGTACTTC | CASSSDRKGPLSYEQYF
TRBJ2-1 | TRBD2 | TRBV19 | 24 | . | TGTGCCAGTAGTATAGGCGTGGCGACTAGCGGGGGGGCCGGGAAACTTAGCTCCTACAATGAGCAGTTCTTC | CASSIGVATSGGAGKLSSYNEQFF
TRBJ2-6 | . | TRBV2 | 15 | . | TGTGCCAGCGCAAACACAGATTTGGGGGCCAACGTCCTGACTTTC | CASANTDLGANVLTF
TRBJ2-3 | TRBD1 | TRBV7-2 | 16 | . | TGTGCCAGCAGCTCTCGGACAGGGTTTATGACAGATACGCAGTATTTT | CASSSRTGFMTDTQYF
TRBJ2-3 | TRBD2 | TRBV10-1 | 17 | . | TGCGCCAGCAGTGAGTCTGGTCTAGCGGGGAGGACAGGTACGCAGTATTTT | CASSESGLAGRTGTQYF
TRBJ2-2 | TRBD2 | TRBV7-2 | 14 | once | TGTGCCAGCAGCCCAGGACTAGCGGCCGGGGAGCTGTTTTTT | CASSPGLAAGELFF
TRBJ2-3 | TRBD2 | TRBV23-1 | 15 | . | TGCGCCAGCACGCACGTTGGGGGGGAGACAGATACGCAGTATTTT | CASTHVGGETDTQYF